These 29 T cell receptor beta chains came from one sample sequenced in a study of OX40 agonist ivuxolimab in advanced cancers. TCRdb keeps only in-frame clones here, not all; method: immunoSEQ multiplex PCR. This table holds 95,000 to 100,000 clones, 70% to 85% found once. The source material was CD4+ or CD8+ T cells sorted from blood, sampled in a trial of the OX40 agonist ivuxolimab. The receptors were sampled from an adult with an advanced solid tumor such as melanoma, head and neck, liver or kidney cancer.

This chain connects TRBV11-2 to TRBJ1-1, with D tentatively TRBD1 (5 bases). CDR1 is SGHAT and CDR2 is FQNNGV in the germline V gene. Trimming stripped 5 bases from V and 2 bases from J, with 12 bases between. CDR3 length: 14 amino acids. CDR3 residues: CASSPGTGNTEAFF. CDR3 sequence (DNA): TGTGCCAGCAGCCCGGGGACGGGAAACACTGAAGCTTTCTTT. The entire variable domain, with the rest obtained from reference TRBV11-2 and TRBJ1-1, is as follows: EAGVAQSPRYKIIEKRQSVAFWCNPISGHATLYWYQQILGQGPKLLIQFQNNGVVDDSQLPKDRFSAERLKGVDSTLKIQPAKLEDSAVYLCASSPGTGNTEAFFGQGTRLTVV.

This clone was recorded a few times. V is TRBV12-5 and J is TRBJ1-5; D remains unclear. V shed 0 bases and J shed 2 bases, with 2 bases lying between them. Per germline, CDR1 LGHNT and CDR2 FRNRAP. CDR3 length: 13 amino acids. Here the CDR3 reads CASGLVGNQPQHF. CDR3 sequence (DNA): TGTGCTAGTGGTTTGGTAGGCAATCAGCCCCAGCATTTT.

This clone appeared a few times. The V and J genes are TRBV29-1 and TRBJ2-3; D remains unclear. Germline loops: CDR1 SQVTM, CDR2 ANQGSEA. This CDR3 region has 8 residues. In DNA form, the CDR3 reads TGCGCTACAGATACGCAGTATTTT. Translating it yields CATDTQYF.

The rearrangement links TRBV11-2 to TRBJ1-2; the D gene is possibly TRBD1 (5 bases). Germline V gene data show CDR1 as SGHAT and CDR2 as FQNNGV. The CDR3 extends over 15 amino acids. V lost 1 base and J lost 8, with 17 bases in between. The CDR3 sequence: CASSLATPGRGGYTF. Here the CDR3 DNA reads TGTGCCAGCAGCTTAGCCACTCCCGGGCGGGGCGGCTACACCTTC.

The rearrangement joins TRBV6-5 to TRBJ2-5; 7 bases agree with TRBD2. J was trimmed by 4 bases and V by 6 bases; bases with no gene match: 8. CDR3 length: 14 residues. CDR1 and CDR2 from the germline V gene are MNHEY and SVGAGI. The CDR3 here is CASRPGLGRETQYF. As DNA, the CDR3 is TGTGCCAGCAGACCCGGACTAGGAAGAGAGACCCAGTACTTC.

This rearrangement joins TRBV6-4 to TRBJ2-3, with 7 bases fitting TRBD2. The junction had 12 bases not matched to a gene; V was cut back by 7 bases and J by 2 bases. The CDR3 is 16 residues long. Per the germline V gene, CDR1 is MRHNA and CDR2 is SNTAGT. The CDR3 bases are TGTGCCAGCAACGGACTAGTGGACGGGCTCACAGATACGCAGTATTTT. Residues: CASNGLVDGLTDTQYF.

The CDR3 region is CASSLSLGQGASYGYTF. The CDR3 DNA reads as TGTGCCAGCAGTTTGAGCCTGGGGCAGGGGGCTTCCTATGGCTACACCTTC. The V gene is TRBV28, the J gene TRBJ1-2, with 8 nucleotides matching TRBD1. Germline V gene sequence: CDR1 MDHEN, CDR2 SYDVKM. The CDR3 is made up of 17 amino acids. V lost 3 bases, J lost 4 bases, and 13 bases stayed unmatched.

The chain carries TRBV5-4 and TRBJ1-2; no definite D call. Trimming stripped 4 bases from V and 6 bases from J, with 10 bases between. Germline CDR1 is SGHNT and CDR2 is YYREEE (reference sequence). This CDR3 has 12 amino acids. CDR3 sequence reads: CASSPRTNGYTF. CDR3 nucleotides: TGTGCCAGCAGCCCGAGGACGAATGGCTACACCTTC.

The chain employs TRBV28 and TRBJ2-4, with D hard to call. V was pared by 5 bases and J by 2 bases, with 7 bases between. CDR3 size: 13 residues. Germline V lookup: CDR1 MDHEN, CDR2 SYDVKM. CDR3 protein: CASSTPSKNIQYF. The CDR3 nucleotides read TGTGCCAGCAGTACCCCGTCCAAAAACATTCAGTACTTC.

The V and J genes are TRBV6-6 and TRBJ2-3, with 10 bases lining up with TRBD1. The trim removed 0 bases at V and 4 bases at J, leaving 1 base unmatched. This CDR3 is built from 15 residues. CDR1 MNHNY and CDR2 SVGAGI come from the germline V gene (reference sequence). The CDR3 nucleotides read TGTGCCAGCAGTTACTCGGACAGGGGGTCAGATACGCAGTATTTT. It is translated as CASSYSDRGSDTQYF.

This chain links TRBV5-4 with TRBJ2-4, with 7 bases identical to TRBD1. Trimming at V came to 2 bases and at J to 0 bases, leaving 5 bases not matched to a gene. CDR3 length: 16 amino acids. Germline CDR1 is SGHNT and CDR2 is YYREEE (reference sequence). The CDR3 DNA is TGTGCCAGCAGCTTCGAACAGGGGCGAGCCAAAAACATTCAGTACTTC. This sequence encodes CASSFEQGRAKNIQYF.

The rearrangement joins TRBV18 to TRBJ1-1; 8 nucleotides align to TRBD1. The V and J ends lost 3 bases and 1 base, in that order; junction bases with no gene match: 4. This CDR3 is 15 amino acids long. In germline, CDR1 is KGHSH, CDR2 LQKENI. CDR3 loop: CASSPGDRRNTEAFF. The CDR3 DNA is TGTGCCAGCTCACCCGGGGACAGGCGGAACACTGAAGCTTTCTTT.

This clone has only one observation. The DNA for the CDR3 is TGCGCCAGCCAGGTGATCCCTTCAGGTGAAAAACTGTTTTTT. Protein product: CASQVIPSGEKLFF. The chain has TRBV5-1 and TRBJ1-4, with D unresolved. Trimming took 7 bases from V and 7 from J, leaving 17 bases between them. The CDR3 runs to 14 residues. The germline gives CDR1 SGHRS, CDR2 YFSETQ.

The chain couples TRBV5-6 to TRBJ2-4, with 7 bases fitting TRBD1. The trim removed 4 bases at V and 7 bases at J, leaving 8 bases unmatched. The CDR3 loop spans 14 amino acids. Germline CDR1 SGHDT, CDR2 YYEEEE. The CDR3 region has the DNA TGTGCCAGCAGCCAGGGACAGCTTTTTAACATTCAGTACTTC. Translated: CASSQGQLFNIQYF. Variable domain in full (rest from reference TRBV5-6 and TRBJ2-4): DAGVTQSPTHLIKTRGQQVTLRCSPKSGHDTVSWYQQALGQGPQFIFQYYEEEERQRGNFPDRFSGHQFPNYSSELNVNALLLGDSALYLCASSQGQLFNIQYFGAGTRLSVL.

This chain uses TRBV7-9 with TRBJ1-4, with 9 bases that match TRBD1. Per the germline V gene, CDR1 is SEHNR and CDR2 is FQNEAQ (reference sequence). This CDR3 spans 15 amino acids. The ends lost 5 bases at V and 5 bases at J; junction bases unmatched: 6. The CDR3 coding sequence is TGTGCCAGCAGCCCACAGGGGGCTGTAAATGAAAAACTGTTTTTT. Protein sequence: CASSPQGAVNEKLFF.

The chain is built from TRBV18 and TRBJ1-5, with D perhaps matching TRBD1 (5 bases). The V end was cut by 8 bases, the J end by 0 bases, with 17 bases between. There are 16 residues in the CDR3. Germline CDR1 reads KGHSH; CDR2 reads LQKENI. CDR3 residues: CASQPTAGNSNQPQHF. The CDR3 DNA reads TGTGCCAGCCAACCGACAGCCGGGAATAGCAATCAGCCCCAGCATTTT.

The rearrangement links TRBV2 to TRBJ1-1, with D unresolved. The germline V and J ends were trimmed by 0 bases and 1 base, with 12 bases remaining between them. This CDR3 comprises 16 residues. Germline CDR1 reads SNHLY; CDR2 reads FYNNEI. CDR3 coding DNA: TGTGCCAGCAGTGAAGCGCTTCGCCCGGGGAACACTGAAGCTTTCTTT. Amino acids: CASSEALRPGNTEAFF.

This sequence joins TRBV30 and TRBJ2-4; TRBD1 agrees at 11 bases. Looked up from germline, CDR1 is GTSNPN and CDR2 is SVGIG (reference sequence). The CDR3 covers 14 residues. The V gene end was trimmed by 0 bases and the J gene end by 8 bases; junction bases not matched to a gene: 3. For the CDR3, the DNA is TGTGCCTGGAGTGTCGGACAGGGGGCGTACATTCAGTACTTC. It translates to CAWSVGQGAYIQYF.

This sequence joins TRBV6-6 and TRBJ2-7, with TRBD1 as a possible D gene (5 bases). Trimming removed 2 bases at V and 0 bases at J, with 11 bases between. From germline, CDR1 is MNHNY and CDR2 SVGAGI (reference sequence). This CDR3 has 15 amino acids. CDR3 residues: CASSYPAGSSYEQYF. CDR3 coding DNA: TGTGCCAGCAGTTACCCCGCAGGGTCCTCCTACGAGCAGTACTTC.

The rearrangement joins TRBV18 to TRBJ1-1, with a possible D match to TRBD1 (5 bases). The CDR3 consists of 14 residues. The V end was cut by 2 bases, the J end by 6 bases, with 13 bases between. CDR1 KGHSH and CDR2 LQKENI come from the germline V gene. This chain's CDR3 is CASSPAGPGAEAFF. CDR3 nucleotide sequence: TGTGCCAGCTCACCAGCAGGGCCCGGCGCTGAAGCTTTCTTT.

This clone was seen a single time. The rearrangement uses TRBV10-1 and TRBJ1-1; possible D gene TRBD1, 6 bases. Germline V gene lookup returns CDR1 WNHNN and CDR2 SYGVQD (reference sequence). This CDR3 is built from 13 residues. Trimming left V 2 bases short and J 7 bases short, with 11 bases between. The DNA of the CDR3 is TGCGCCAGCAGTGAGCTTCTAGGGGGTGAAGCTTTCTTT. Its translation is CASSELLGGEAFF.

This chain connects TRBV5-1 to TRBJ2-1, with 9 bases lining up with TRBD2. Germline CDR1 and CDR2: SGHRS and YFSETQ. CDR3 length: 15 amino acids. With 0 bases clipped from V and 7 bases from J, the junction kept 5 bases outside the gene matches. CDR3 region: CASSLAPLAGNEQFF. In DNA form, the CDR3 reads TGCGCCAGCAGCTTGGCCCCACTAGCGGGTAATGAGCAGTTCTTC.

The V and J genes are TRBV7-2 and TRBJ2-3; TRBD2 aligns across 7 bases. The V gene's germline CDR1 is SGHTA and CDR2 FQGNSA. After removal of 3 bases from V and 2 bases from J, the junction contained 5 bases not matched to a gene. This CDR3 has 15 amino acids. The CDR3: CASSFDGGTTDTQYF. Here the CDR3 DNA reads TGTGCCAGCAGCTTCGACGGGGGGACCACAGATACGCAGTATTTT.

The rearrangement links TRBV4-1 to TRBJ1-5; 7 bases match TRBD1. Germline V CDR1 and CDR2: MGHRA, YSYEKL. After removal of 0 bases from V and 0 bases from J, the junction contained 5 bases not matched to a gene. The CDR3 contains 17 residues. CDR3 coding DNA: TGCGCCAGCAGCCAAGAGGGGACAGTATATAGCAATCAGCCCCAGCATTTT. This encodes CASSQEGTVYSNQPQHF.

J is TRBJ2-7 and V is TRBV7-4; 7 bases align to TRBD1. J gave up 2 bases and V 3 bases, and 7 bases lay outside the gene matches. The germline gives CDR1 SGHVT, CDR2 SQSDAQ. The CDR3 is 15 residues long. In nucleotides, the CDR3 is TGTGCCAGCAGCTTCGACAGGGTAGAGGCCTACGAGCAGTACTTC. Residues: CASSFDRVEAYEQYF.

The J gene is TRBJ2-7, the V gene TRBV5-5, with TRBD2 matching over 14 bases. J was trimmed by 5 bases and V by 6 bases; bases with no gene match: 4. This CDR3 is 14 amino acids long. Germline-derived CDR1 and CDR2 are SGHKS and YYEKEE (reference sequence). CDR3 in DNA: TGTGCCAGCACCCGACTAGCGGGGGGGCACGAGCAGTACTTC. It encodes CASTRLAGGHEQYF.

The gene calls are TRBV5-4 and TRBJ2-1; 9 bases align to TRBD2. Trimming at V came to 4 bases and at J to 5 bases, leaving 4 bases not matched to a gene. The CDR3 has 14 residues. Germline CDR1 is SGHNT and CDR2 is YYREEE (reference sequence). DNA for the CDR3: TGTGCCAGCAGCGGCGGGGGGGTAAACAATGAGCAGTTCTTC. Translated: CASSGGGVNNEQFF.

This chain links TRBV11-3 with TRBJ1-1; D is unresolved. Trimming left V 1 base short and J 4 bases short, with 7 bases between. There are 13 residues in the CDR3. Per the germline V gene, CDR1 is SGHNT and CDR2 is YENEEA. The DNA of the CDR3 is TGTGCCAGCAGCTTAGGGTCAACCACTGAAGCTTTCTTT. Its protein is CASSLGSTTEAFF.

This chain links TRBV29-1 with TRBJ1-4; the match to TRBD1 covers 10 bases. V was clipped by 6 bases and J by 7 bases; unmatched bases: 5. The CDR3 runs 13 residues. Germline values: CDR1 SQVTM, CDR2 ANQGSEA. CDR3: CSVDRGRGEKLFF. For the CDR3, the DNA is TGCAGCGTCGACAGGGGGCGAGGTGAAAAACTGTTTTTT.